This T cell receptor (beta chain) was retrieved from a study of cytomegalovirus exposure and HLA in healthy donors. Study details: Genotyping of nearly 400 donors showed that approximately 83% belonged to the Caucasian-associated ancestry cluster.

It was with 60 Vbeta and 13 Jbeta primers that the PCR ran. Only in-frame clones appear in the TCRdb table, and some are missing; sequencing was by immunoSEQ multiplex PCR. The data show about 150,000 clones, about three quarters seen once. Remarks on this clone: Its matching antigen is unknown.

Whole-study results and caveats: Reports showed the classifier diagnosing cytomegalovirus status with high specificity and sensitivity. Indistinguishability led to the exclusion of some V segments, TRBV6-2 and TRBV6-3 included. Within the data, a cluster of highly shared sequence variants was likely a sequencing artifact.

Germline V gene data show CDR1 as SGHTA and CDR2 as FQGTGA. V lost 2 bases, J lost 1 base, and 5 bases lay in between. This CDR3 region has 13 residues. This receptor was obtained from a woman aged 35 to 49 in good health and CMV-seropositive. The sample was PBMCs. This sequence joins TRBV7-3 and TRBJ1-1; tentatively, D is TRBD1 (5 bases). The chain's CDR3 is CASSLGANTEAFF. CDR3 coding DNA: TGTGCCAGCAGCTTAGGGGCGAACACTGAAGCTTTCTTT.